The entry that follows covers one TCR beta chain sequence. This record belongs to a study of T cell responses to AZD1222 COVID-19 vaccine. Study overall: Timing groups of about 4 and about 12 weeks for second doses were pooled.

Measured with immunoSEQ multiplex PCR; TCRdb has only the in-frame clones, and not every one. The data show some 87,000 clones, around 87% seen once. J gave up 0 bases and V 10 bases, and 11 bases lay outside the gene matches. This CDR3 is 17 amino acids long. Germline loops: CDR1 LNHDA, CDR2 SQIVND (reference sequence). The gene calls are TRBV19 and TRBJ1-5, with 11 nucleotides matching TRBD1. This TCR was recovered from an adult in good health. This specimen was peripheral blood, taken on day 0 of AZD1222 vaccination. The CDR3 DNA is TGTGCCACCCTAAAAGGGACAGGGGGAGATAGCAATCAGCCCCAGCATTTT. Protein product: CATLKGTGGDSNQPQHF.